This is a list of T cell receptor beta chains from one sample in a study of T cells in Graves' hyperthyroidism and ophthalmopathy. TCRdb independently ran MiXCR on the multiplex PCR reads; one entry per CDR3 protein. The table has fewer than 750,000 distinct CDR3 sequences, around 15% seen once. Specimen: blood. All receptors come from a woman aged 40-49 years with Graves' ophthalmopathy. The CDR3 runs from the conserved cysteine through the conserved F or W. Each record gives: CDR3 protein, CDR3 DNA, D gene, clone size, V gene, J gene. A D gene is named only where the DNA matches it firmly. Rows give clone size only sometimes, using once, few, many, or a class for an expanded clone.

CDR3: CAPGIDRTNWPGNTGELFF
DNA: TGTGCCCCCGGAATAGACAGGACGAACTGGCCGGGGAACACCGGGGAGCTGTTTTTT
D: NA
size: NA
V: TRBV6-2/TRBV6-3
J: TRBJ2-2

CDR3: CSVEIAQRGNYEQYF
DNA: TGCAGCGTTGAAATCGCCCAGCGGGGGAACTACGAGCAGTACTTC
D: TRBD2
size: few
V: TRBV29-1
J: TRBJ2-7

CDR3: CASSLTGRSNQPQHF
DNA: TGTGCCAGCAGCCTGACAGGGCGAAGCAATCAGCCCCAGCATTTT
D: TRBD1
size: few
V: TRBV28
J: TRBJ1-5

CDR3: CASSARGLGRETQYF
DNA: TGTGCCAGCAGCGCTCGCGGGTTGGGACGGGAGACCCAGTACTTC
D: NA
size: few
V: TRBV2
J: TRBJ2-5

CDR3: CASRSSGAGANYGYTF
DNA: TGTGCCAGCAGGTCAAGTGGGGCGGGGGCTAACTATGGCTACACCTTC
D: NA
size: few
V: TRBV28
J: TRBJ1-2

CDR3: CSARGRRTGELFF
DNA: TGCAGTGCTAGAGGCCGGAGAACCGGGGAGCTGTTTTTT
D: NA
size: NA
V: TRBV20-1
J: TRBJ2-2

CDR3: CASSLSARANTEAFF
DNA: TGTGCCAGCAGTTTATCAGCCAGGGCGAACACTGAAGCTTTCTTT
D: NA
size: many
V: TRBV27
J: TRBJ1-1

CDR3: CASTKFGVWQPQHF
DNA: TGTGCCAGCACAAAATTTGGGGTCTGGCAGCCCCAGCATTTT
D: NA
size: many
V: TRBV28
J: TRBJ1-5

CDR3: CASSQLEGPGELFF
DNA: TGTGCCAGCAGTCAACTCGAAGGGCCCGGGGAGCTGTTTTTT
D: NA
size: few
V: TRBV27
J: TRBJ2-2

CDR3: CASSAAGGAKNIQYF
DNA: TGTGCCAGCAGTGCGGCGGGAGGAGCCAAAAACATTCAGTACTTC
D: TRBD2
size: many
V: TRBV6-1
J: TRBJ2-4

CDR3: CASSHQGEVAKNIQYF
DNA: TGTGCCAGCAGTCATCAGGGGGAGGTGGCCAAAAACATTCAGTACTTC
D: NA
size: few
V: TRBV28
J: TRBJ2-4

CDR3: CASSLVSANSYEQYF
DNA: TGTGCCAGCAGCTTAGTTTCAGCAAACTCCTACGAGCAGTACTTC
D: NA
size: many
V: TRBV7-8
J: TRBJ2-7

CDR3: CASKRGSRIEAFF
DNA: TGTGCCAGCAAACGGGGGTCACGTATTGAAGCTTTCTTT
D: NA
size: many
V: TRBV28
J: TRBJ1-1

CDR3: CATSRDRDRGYGYTF
DNA: TGTGCCACCAGCAGAGATCGGGATCGGGGCTATGGCTACACCTTC
D: NA
size: many
V: TRBV15
J: TRBJ1-2

CDR3: CASSRAHRSNYGYTF
DNA: TGTGCCAGTAGTCGGGCCCACAGGAGCAACTATGGCTACACCTTC
D: NA
size: NA
V: TRBV19
J: TRBJ1-2

CDR3: CASSLDGSGQGASDTQYF
DNA: TGTGCCAGCAGCTTAGATGGGAGCGGACAGGGGGCGTCAGATACGCAGTATTTT
D: TRBD1
size: few
V: TRBV7-6
J: TRBJ2-3

CDR3: CAISDPLGGTIGYTF
DNA: TGTGCCATCAGTGACCCCCTAGGGGGTACTATTGGCTACACCTTC
D: NA
size: many
V: TRBV10-3
J: TRBJ1-2

CDR3: CASSHVKGGNEAFF
DNA: TGTGCCAGCAGCCACGTGAAGGGAGGCAATGAAGCTTTCTTT
D: NA
size: few
V: TRBV7-8
J: TRBJ1-1

CDR3: CASSLGRGLGKNIQYF
DNA: TGTGCCAGCAGTTTAGGCAGGGGGCTTGGCAAAAACATTCAGTACTTC
D: TRBD1
size: NA
V: TRBV12-3/TRBV12-4
J: TRBJ2-4

CDR3: CSARGEGSSYEQYF
DNA: TGCAGTGCTAGAGGCGAAGGGAGCTCCTACGAGCAGTACTTC
D: NA
size: NA
V: TRBV20-1
J: TRBJ2-7

CDR3: CASSWGEQGARGYTF
DNA: TGTGCCAGCAGCTGGGGGGAACAGGGGGCTAGGGGCTACACCTTC
D: TRBD1
size: NA
V: TRBV12-3/TRBV12-4
J: TRBJ1-2

CDR3: CSASLSLNYGYTF
DNA: TGCAGTGCTAGTTTATCTCTTAACTATGGCTACACCTTC
D: NA
size: many
V: TRBV20-1
J: TRBJ1-2

CDR3: CASRDSTNTGELFF
DNA: TGTGCCAGCCGGGACAGCACGAACACCGGGGAGCTGTTTTTT
D: TRBD1
size: NA
V: TRBV14
J: TRBJ2-2

CDR3: CASSIGPYNSPLHF
DNA: TGTGCCAGTAGTATCGGTCCATATAATTCACCCCTCCACTTT
D: NA
size: few
V: TRBV19
J: TRBJ1-6

CDR3: CASTTGVSHTGELFF
DNA: TGTGCCAGTACTACGGGAGTTAGTCACACCGGGGAGCTGTTTTTT
D: NA
size: NA
V: TRBV6-1
J: TRBJ2-2

CDR3: CASTASGLATYEQYF
DNA: TGTGCCAGCACCGCCTCGGGACTAGCTACCTACGAGCAGTACTTC
D: TRBD2
size: many
V: TRBV27
J: TRBJ2-7

CDR3: CASSQGGSAQPQHF
DNA: TGTGCCAGCAGCCAAGGGGGGTCGGCTCAGCCCCAGCATTTT
D: NA
size: NA
V: TRBV4-2
J: TRBJ1-5

CDR3: CASSYASLGAGYEQYF
DNA: TGTGCCAGCAGTTACGCCTCCCTTGGGGCCGGCTACGAGCAGTACTTC
D: NA
size: many
V: TRBV6-5
J: TRBJ2-7

CDR3: CASSQAGTPHQETQYF
DNA: TGTGCCAGCAGCCAAGCGGGGACCCCCCACCAAGAGACCCAGTACTTC
D: NA
size: few
V: TRBV3-1
J: TRBJ2-5

CDR3: CSASDYSVITETQYF
DNA: TGCAGTGCTAGCGATTATAGCGTGATTACAGAGACCCAGTACTTC
D: NA
size: many
V: TRBV20-1
J: TRBJ2-5

CDR3: CASSQALGQLQHF
DNA: TGCGCCAGCAGCCAGGCCCTGGGACAGCTCCAGCATTTT
D: TRBD1
size: NA
V: TRBV4-3
J: TRBJ1-5

CDR3: CAWSTSRNTEAFF
DNA: TGTGCCTGGAGTACCTCCAGGAACACTGAAGCTTTCTTT
D: NA
size: few
V: TRBV30
J: TRBJ1-1

CDR3: CASSQVNRGLGTGELFF
DNA: TGCGCCAGCAGCCAAGTAAACAGGGGGCTCGGCACCGGGGAGCTGTTTTTT
D: TRBD1
size: few
V: TRBV4-1
J: TRBJ2-2

CDR3: CASSYTGAQETEAFF
DNA: TGCGCCAGCAGCTATACAGGGGCTCAGGAGACTGAAGCTTTCTTT
D: TRBD1
size: many
V: TRBV5-1
J: TRBJ1-1

CDR3: CATSGQGALERYF
DNA: TGTGCCACCTCGGGACAGGGGGCCCTCGAGCGGTACTTC
D: TRBD1
size: many
V: TRBV28
J: TRBJ2-7